This T cell receptor (beta chain) appears in the sequencing data of a study of PD-L1 blockade in urothelial cancer. As for the study in general: Blood drawn 3 weeks (second dose) and 6 weeks after treatment start was analyzed. T cells numbered a median of around 140,000 in the blood samples.

Trimming at V came to 5 bases and at J to 0 bases, leaving 2 bases not matched to a gene. This CDR3 has 14 amino acids. Germline V gene sequence: CDR1 LNHDA, CDR2 SQIVND (reference sequence). The study, taken as a whole, reports: Prediction of better survival came from below-median pretreatment blood TCR clonality.

This clone has a handful of counts. The antigen is not known. Using immunoSEQ multiplex PCR, the repertoire was profiled, and TCRdb retains in-frame clones only, with some absent. This sample has about 22,000 clones, with 90% found just once. Here the sequenced sample was PBMCs, taken around atezolizumab (anti-PD-L1) treatment. This chain connects TRBV19 to TRBJ2-3, with TRBD1 identical over 7 bases. This TCR came from an older woman with urothelial cancer. As DNA, the CDR3 is TGTGCCAGTAGTCCAGGGGGTAGCACAGATACGCAGTATTTT. Its translation: CASSPGGSTDTQYF.